This is a list of T cell receptor gamma chains from one sample in a study of intestinal T cells in coeliac disease. TCRdb redid the clone calls on the multiplex PCR reads with CATT. Among under 1,500 gamma-chain clones listed, approximately 44% were seen once. The sequencing sample was made of a duodenal biopsy. These TCRs come from a human donor with celiac disease. The CDR3 runs from the conserved cysteine through the conserved F or W. Fields, in order: J gene, V gene, clone size, CDR3 protein, CDR3 DNA. A row's size may be missing; if present it is once, few, many or a size class.

j_call: TRGJ1/TRGJ2; v_call: TRGV2; clone_size: -; cdr3_aa: CATWDGPPNYYKKLF; cdr3_nt: TGTGCCACCTGGGACGGGCCTCCAAATTATTATAAGAAACTCTTT
j_call: TRGJ1/TRGJ2; v_call: TRGV3; clone_size: -; cdr3_aa: CADLGPNYYKKLF; cdr3_nt: TGTGCCGACCTGGGGCCCAATTATTATAAGAAACTCTTT
j_call: TRGJP2; v_call: TRGV2; clone_size: -; cdr3_aa: CATWDVLYSSNWIKTF; cdr3_nt: TGCGCCACCTGGGACGTGCTTTATAGTAGTAATTGGATCAAGACGTTT
j_call: TRGJ1/TRGJ2; v_call: TRGV10; clone_size: -; cdr3_aa: CAAWDYPLKANYYKKLF; cdr3_nt: TGTGCCGCGTGGGATTACCCCCTGAAAGCGAATTATTATAAGAAACTCTTT
j_call: TRGJ1/TRGJ2; v_call: TRGV3; clone_size: few; cdr3_aa: CATWDPRFRNYYKKLF; cdr3_nt: TGTGCCACCTGGGACCCGAGATTTCGTAATTATTATAAGAAACTCTTT
j_call: TRGJ1/TRGJ2; v_call: TRGV3; clone_size: few; cdr3_aa: CATWDRPEKLF; cdr3_nt: TGTGCCACCTGGGACAGGCCTGAGAAACTCTTT
j_call: TRGJ1/TRGJ2; v_call: TRGV3; clone_size: -; cdr3_aa: CATWAEIGYKKLF; cdr3_nt: TGTGCCACCTGGGCCGAAATTGGGTATAAGAAACTCTTT
j_call: TRGJP2; v_call: TRGV3; clone_size: -; cdr3_aa: CATWDFEGISDWIKTF; cdr3_nt: TGTGCCACCTGGGACTTTGAGGGGATTAGTGATTGGATCAAGACGTTT
j_call: TRGJ1/TRGJ2; v_call: TRGV11; clone_size: -; cdr3_aa: CACGLGIGTFYYKKLF; cdr3_nt: TGTGCCTGTGGATTAGGCATCGGAACATTTTATTATAAGAAACTCTTT
j_call: TRGJP2; v_call: TRGV8; clone_size: -; cdr3_aa: CATWDRGGSDWIKTF; cdr3_nt: TGTGCCACCTGGGATAGGGGGGGTAGTGATTGGATCAAGACGTTT
j_call: TRGJ1/TRGJ2; v_call: TRGV3; clone_size: -; cdr3_aa: CATWDTGNYYKKLF; cdr3_nt: TGTGCCACCTGGGACACAGGGAATTATTATAAGAAACTCTTT
j_call: TRGJ1/TRGJ2; v_call: TRGV9; clone_size: few; cdr3_aa: CALWEVQFLHKKLF; cdr3_nt: TGTGCCTTGTGGGAGGTGCAGTTTCTTCATAAAAAACTCTTT
j_call: TRGJP2; v_call: TRGV2; clone_size: -; cdr3_aa: CATWDGGDSSDWIKTF; cdr3_nt: TGTGCCACCTGGGACGGGGGGGATAGTAGTGATTGGATCAAGACGTTT
j_call: TRGJ1/TRGJ2; v_call: TRGV10; clone_size: -; cdr3_aa: CAAPRQMKLF; cdr3_nt: TGTGCTGCCCCTAGGCAAATGAAACTCTTT
j_call: TRGJ1/TRGJ2; v_call: TRGV3; clone_size: -; cdr3_aa: CADLGQSHKKLF; cdr3_nt: TGTGCCGACCTGGGACAGTCCCATAAGAAACTCTTT
j_call: TRGJ1/TRGJ2; v_call: TRGV8; clone_size: few; cdr3_aa: CATWDNYKKLF; cdr3_nt: TGTGCCACCTGGGATAATTATAAGAAACTCTTT
j_call: TRGJ1/TRGJ2; v_call: TRGV8; clone_size: few; cdr3_aa: CATWDQPSEFPPRNYYKKLF; cdr3_nt: TGTGCCACCTGGGACCAACCCTCGGAATTCCCACCGAGGAATTATTATAAGAAACTCTTT
j_call: TRGJ1/TRGJ2; v_call: TRGV2; clone_size: -; cdr3_aa: CATWDGPLEDYKKLF; cdr3_nt: TGTGCCACCTGGGACGGGCCGCTGGAGGATTATAAGAAACTCTTT
j_call: TRGJP1; v_call: TRGV2; clone_size: -; cdr3_aa: CAPGTGWDWFKIF; cdr3_nt: TGTGCACCTGGGACGGGCTGGGATTGGTTCAAGATATTT
j_call: TRGJ1/TRGJ2; v_call: TRGV8; clone_size: -; cdr3_aa: CATGPREKLF; cdr3_nt: TGTGCCACCGGGCCCAGGGAGAAACTCTTT
j_call: TRGJ1/TRGJ2; v_call: TRGV2; clone_size: -; cdr3_aa: CATWDGPLGDKKLF; cdr3_nt: TGTGCCACCTGGGACGGGCCCCTTGGGGATAAGAAACTCTTT